A single sample is the source of the 23 T cell receptor beta chains below, sequenced in a study of blood T cell repertoires in COVID-19 (dated by TCRdb to the early 2020s). The library was prepared using the immunoSEQ multiplex PCR assay. TCRdb stores this immuneACCESS table with in-frame sequences only. Part of the clones is absent; in the studies checked, under half of the shortfall reflects unresolved V genes, and no reason is known for the rest. The sample data list around 260,000 clones, and around nine tenths of these were observed just once. The ten most abundant clones make up 1.1% of the sample. Sample: PBMCs or T cells enriched from blood (not recorded which). The receptor set was obtained from a woman in her thirties who had recovered from COVID-19.

This chain connects TRBV10-3 to TRBJ1-6, with a tentative D call TRBD1 (5 bases). CDR3 size: 14 residues. Germline-derived CDR1 and CDR2 are ENHRY and SYGVKD. V lost 6 bases and J 5 bases, leaving 11 bases between the germline ends. DNA for the CDR3: TGTGCCATCAGGGGGGGAGGAGATAATTCACCCCTCCACTTT. Its protein is CAIRGGGDNSPLHF.

In DNA, the CDR3 is TGTGCCCGCAACCAGGGTGGCTATGGCTACACCTTC. It encodes CARNQGGYGYTF. The chain recombines TRBV30 with TRBJ1-2; tentatively, D is TRBD1 (5 bases). The CDR3 length is 12 residues. Per the germline V gene, CDR1 is GTSNPN and CDR2 is SVGIG (reference sequence). With 8 bases removed from V and 4 bases from J, the gap between germline ends came to 14 bases.

J is TRBJ2-7 and V is TRBV7-6; 12 nucleotides agree with TRBD2. From germline, CDR1 is SGHVS and CDR2 FNYEAQ. The CDR3 covers 16 residues. The V segment lost 4 bases and the J segment 2 bases; nucleotides outside the gene matches: 6. CDR3 sequence: CASSSSGRATPYEQYF. CDR3 in DNA: TGTGCCAGCAGCTCTAGCGGGAGGGCCACTCCCTACGAGCAGTACTTC.

V and J are TRBV5-1 and TRBJ2-3, with no clear D. The V end was cut by 0 bases, the J end by 6 bases, with 5 bases between. CDR1 and CDR2 (germline): SGHRS, YFSETQ. There are 12 residues in the CDR3. The CDR3 region is CASSLAGDTQYF. The CDR3 DNA follows: TGCGCCAGCAGCTTGGCCGGGGATACGCAGTATTTT. Full variable domain (remainder filled in from reference TRBV5-1 and TRBJ2-3): KAGVTQTPRYLIKTRGQQVTLSCSPISGHRSVSWYQQTPGQGLQFLFEYFSETQRNKGNFPGRFSGRQFSNSRSEMNVSTLELGDSALYLCASSLAGDTQYFGPGTRLTVL.

The chain uses TRBV29-1 and TRBJ1-2; D remains unclear. CDR3 length: 13 residues. Germline-derived CDR1 and CDR2 are SQVTM and ANQGSEA. V lost 6 bases to trimming and J lost 1 base, with 12 bases between them. CDR3 protein: CSVAGILNYGYTF. The CDR3 bases are TGCAGCGTAGCGGGGATCCTTAACTATGGCTACACCTTC.

This clone was seen only once. This rearrangement joins TRBV10-1 to TRBJ2-7, with 10 bases lining up with TRBD2. Germline CDR1 is WNHNN and CDR2 is SYGVQD (reference sequence). The trim removed 5 bases at V and 1 base at J, leaving 5 bases unmatched. The CDR3 length is 15 residues. CDR3: CASSLAGVSSYEQYF. CDR3 DNA sequence: TGCGCCAGCAGTCTAGCGGGAGTTTCATCCTACGAGCAGTACTTC.

V gene TRBV6-5 combines with J gene TRBJ2-1; possible D gene TRBD1, 5 bases. V shed 0 bases and J shed 3 bases, with 12 bases lying between them. The germline V gene encodes CDR1 MNHEY and CDR2 SVGAGI. The CDR3 has 16 residues. The chain's CDR3 is CASSYSAPRVYNEQFF. CDR3 DNA: TGTGCCAGCAGTTACTCCGCCCCCAGGGTCTACAATGAGCAGTTCTTC.

The V gene is TRBV18, the J gene TRBJ2-7, with D possibly matching TRBD1 (6 bases). V was cut by 4 bases and J by 7 bases, with 8 bases left in between. This CDR3 has 11 residues. Germline V gene sequence: CDR1 KGHSH, CDR2 LQKENI. In DNA form, the CDR3 reads TGTGCCAGCTCACAGAGGGGGGAGCAGTACTTC. Translated: CASSQRGEQYF.

V gene TRBV29-1 combines with J gene TRBJ1-1; 7 nucleotides agree with TRBD1. Germline V CDR1 and CDR2: SQVTM, ANQGSEA. This CDR3 comprises 15 residues. V dropped 4 bases and J dropped 5; count of bases not matched to a gene: 13. The CDR3 DNA reads as TGCAGCGTTGCCCCACACAGGGGCGGTGGGACTGAAGCTTTCTTT. Protein product: CSVAPHRGGGTEAFF. Variable domain in full (rest from reference TRBV29-1 and TRBJ1-1): SAVISQKPSRDICQRGTSLTIQCQVDSQVTMMFWYRQQPGQSLTLIATANQGSEATYESGFVIDKFPISRPNLTFSTLTVSNMSPEDSSIYLCSVAPHRGGGTEAFFGQGTRLTVV.

The V call is TRBV27, the J call TRBJ1-1; maybe TRBD1 (6 bases). V was clipped by 6 bases and J by 4 bases, with 12 bases between them. The germline gives CDR1 MNHEY, CDR2 SMNVEV (reference sequence). The CDR3 length is 13 residues. The CDR3, as DNA: TGTGCCAGCAGGTCACAGGGCACCACTGAAGCTTTCTTT. This translates into CASRSQGTTEAFF.

The chain combines TRBV19 with TRBJ2-7; 11 positions match TRBD2. The germline V gene encodes CDR1 LNHDA and CDR2 SQIVND (reference sequence). V was clipped by 11 bases and J by 2 bases; unmatched bases: 8. This CDR3 contains 14 residues. As DNA, the CDR3 is TGTGCCTCTAGACCGACTAGCGGGACCTACGAGCAGTACTTC. Translating it yields CASRPTSGTYEQYF. The full variable domain, its missing parts supplied by reference TRBV19 and TRBJ2-7, is DGGITQSPKYLFRKEGQNVTLSCEQNLNHDAMYWYRQDPGQGLRLIYYSQIVNDFQKGDIAEGYSVSREKKESFPLTVTSAQKNPTAFYLCASRPTSGTYEQYFGPGTRLTVT.

A note on this clone: The identical CDR3 is also encoded by other nucleotide sequences in the sample. The chain recombines TRBV24-1 with TRBJ1-5; TRBD1 matches 7 bases. J was trimmed by 0 bases and V by 1 base; bases with no gene match: 2. The CDR3 runs 16 residues. Germline-derived CDR1 and CDR2 are KGHDR and SFDVKD. CDR3 in amino acids: CATSDLGQVSNQPQHF. DNA of the CDR3: TGTGCCACCAGTGATTTAGGACAGGTTAGCAATCAGCCCCAGCATTTT.

The gene calls are TRBV5-6 and TRBJ1-2, with 10 bases aligning to TRBD1. CDR3 size: 16 residues. CDR1 and CDR2 from the germline V gene are SGHDT and YYEEEE. V was pared by 3 bases and J by 7 bases, with 12 bases of the junction left unmatched. This chain's CDR3 is CASSSAVDRGRGGYTF. CDR3 bases: TGTGCCAGCAGCTCTGCGGTAGACAGGGGGCGGGGTGGCTACACCTTC.

This chain connects TRBV28 to TRBJ2-7; D not certain. Per the germline V gene, CDR1 is MDHEN and CDR2 is SYDVKM. The CDR3 covers 11 residues. The V end lost 7 bases, the J end lost 1 base, and 5 bases lay between the germline ends. The CDR3 DNA follows: TGTGCCAGCACCTCGTCCTACGAGCAGTACTTC. As protein: CASTSSYEQYF. Based on the CDR3 plus reference TRBV28 and TRBJ2-7, the full variable domain is DVKVTQSSRYLVKRTGEKVFLECVQDMDHENMFWYRQDPGLGLRLIYFSYDVKMKEKGDIPEGYSVSREKKERFSLILESASTNQTSMYLCASTSSYEQYFGPGTRLTVT.

The chain is built from TRBV6-5 and TRBJ2-1; D perhaps matches TRBD1 (6 bases). Germline lookup yields CDR1 MNHEY and CDR2 SVGAGI. This CDR3 spans 14 amino acids. V lost 5 bases and J 4 bases, leaving 12 bases between the germline ends. Written as DNA, the CDR3 is TGTGCCAGCAGTCGCACAGGGACGTACAATGAGCAGTTCTTC. Translating it yields CASSRTGTYNEQFF.

V usage is TRBV30 and J usage is TRBJ1-1, with D possibly TRBD1 on 5 matching bases. The CDR3 length is 13 residues. Germline CDR1 GTSNPN, CDR2 SVGIG (reference sequence). Trimming took off 0 bases at V and 5 bases at J, with 10 bases between the two ends. The CDR3 region is CAWSVRGRTEAFF. The CDR3 nucleotides read TGTGCCTGGAGTGTTAGGGGAAGGACTGAAGCTTTCTTT.

The chain recombines TRBV9 with TRBJ1-2, with 7 bases aligning to TRBD1. V lost 3 bases, J lost 8 bases, and 4 bases stayed unmatched. Germline loops: CDR1 SGDLS, CDR2 YYNGEE. The CDR3 spans 12 residues. The CDR3 coding sequence is TGTGCCAGCAGCGCCGGGACAGAGGGCTACACCTTC. This encodes CASSAGTEGYTF.

J is TRBJ2-7 and V is TRBV4-2; 12 bases are a match to TRBD2. Germline trimming cut 0 bases from V and 3 bases from J; bases unmatched to any gene: 0. Germline CDR1 reads LGHNA; CDR2 reads YNFKEQ. The CDR3 is 15 amino acids. This chain's CDR3 is CASSQETSGSYEQYF. The CDR3 bases are TGTGCCAGCAGCCAAGAGACTAGCGGGAGCTACGAGCAGTACTTC.

This clone was seen only a few times. V gene TRBV19 combines with J gene TRBJ2-2; no reliable D call. There are 17 residues in the CDR3. The V gene lost 6 bases and the J gene lost 1 base, with 18 bases spanning the gap. Germline V gene data show CDR1 as LNHDA and CDR2 as SQIVND (reference sequence). CDR3 DNA sequence: TGTGCCAGTAGCACCACTATGTTGTCGGTGAACACCGGGGAGCTGTTTTTT. Translation gives CASSTTMLSVNTGELFF.

The chain employs TRBV6-5 and TRBJ1-1; the D is unclear. CDR1 is MNHEY and CDR2 is SVGAGI in the germline V gene. This CDR3 is built from 14 residues. Trimming removed 0 bases at V and 5 bases at J, with 10 bases between. The CDR3 DNA sequence: TGTGCCAGCAGTTACTCGGCCAGGTCGACTGAAGCTTTCTTT. It specifies CASSYSARSTEAFF.

The J gene is TRBJ2-1, the V gene TRBV7-3, with TRBD1 matching over 7 bases. This CDR3 has 13 residues. Germline V gene sequence: CDR1 SGHTA, CDR2 FQGTGA. V lost 4 bases, J lost 9 bases, and 6 bases stayed unmatched. The CDR3 DNA follows: TGTGCCAGCAGCTCCGACAGGGTTGGTGAGCAGTTCTTC. As protein: CASSSDRVGEQFF.

V is TRBV7-9 and J is TRBJ1-2; D is unclear. The V end was cut by 7 bases, the J end by 4 bases, with 16 bases between. This CDR3 contains 14 residues. Germline V gene sequence: CDR1 SEHNR, CDR2 FQNEAQ (reference sequence). CDR3 residues: CASNRLSGSYGYTF. The CDR3 DNA reads TGTGCCAGCAACCGGCTCAGCGGGAGCTATGGCTACACCTTC.

The gene calls are TRBV7-2 and TRBJ1-5, with no clear D. The CDR3 runs 15 residues. Germline CDR1 SGHTA, CDR2 FQGNSA. Trimming stripped 1 base from V and 1 base from J, with 8 bases between. The CDR3 sequence is CASSLGSLSNQPQHF. CDR3 nucleotides: TGTGCCAGCAGCTTAGGCAGTTTGAGCAATCAGCCCCAGCATTTT.